Included here is one T cell receptor beta chain sequence, with context. Its antigen is still unknown. It has no much larger one-base neighbor in the sample; base qualities were not kept. In total, roughly 670 healthy bone marrow donors made up the cohort. At the time of sampling, all cohort members were nominally healthy, though unrecorded immune exposures were likely present. The donor was CMV seronegative and was included in the group of a few hundred seronegative cohort members. Every donor gave a peripheral blood sample, and the peripheral blood mononuclear cells from that sample were used for TCR beta sequencing. The Qiagen DNeasy Blood Extraction Kit was used to extract genomic DNA from the blood cell samples. The library was made by the immunoSEQ multiplex PCR assay. The multiplex PCR relied on a mix of 60 forward primers for TCR Vbeta segments and 13 reverse primers for TCR Jbeta segments. The CDR3 region of rearranged TCR beta genes was amplified from genomic DNA by a multiplex PCR assay. On the Illumina HiSeq System, the amplified TCR beta libraries were sequenced as 87-base-pair reads. The authors' analysis ran thus. In a later analysis, some 80 million unique TCR beta chains were counted across the approximately 670 repertoires, and around 10 million of these chains were shared by at least two donors. Raw reads were error-corrected and collapsed into unique sequences by a nearest-neighbor algorithm in which closely related sequences were merged to remove PCR and sequencing errors. V, D and J gene segments were assigned by aligning CDR3 sequences to IMGT reference sequences. For a sequence to be retained, a match of at least six nucleotides was required to both a V gene segment and a J gene segment. A rearrangement was called productive if the CDR3 had no stop codons and remained in frame with V and J, and every other rearrangement was called non-productive. CDR3 was defined by IMGT convention, running from the second conserved V-encoded cysteine to the conserved J-encoded phenylalanine. In an earlier analysis of more than 550 of the donors, sequences lacking an unambiguous match to a single V gene segment were excluded. An earlier analysis of around 600 of the donors classified V segments as functional when productive rearrangements were above 56.7% and as segregating when the standard deviation between donors was above 5%. A statistical classification framework was built for diagnosing cytomegalovirus status from the catalog of TCR beta chain sequences. V and J gene assignment, in a later analysis, came from comparing TCR nucleotide sequences with IMGT/GENE-DB human TR gene sequences. The TCRdist pipeline was used in a later analysis to assign CDR3 sequences and most-parsimonious VDJ recombination scenarios. In a later analysis, each TCR beta chain was defined by its CDR3 amino acid sequence together with its V-gene family, and reads lacking a unique V-gene family were excluded. As a way to deal with suspected cross-contamination and a sequencing artifact, a later analysis dropped more than 500 nucleotide sequences that were highly shared and had low generation probability. In a later analysis, a clonal expansion index for each public chain was calculated from normalized within-repertoire ranks of inferred template counts. A later analysis computed generation probabilities with a VDJ recombination model fitted to out-of-frame rearrangements, and checked the results against IGoR. Hypergeometric tests were used in a later analysis to score TCR-TCR, TCR-HLA and TCR-CMV co-occurrence, with a repertoire-size bias correction applied to the TCR pairs. In a later analysis, false discovery rates were estimated by permuting HLA or CMV assignments 20 times. A later analysis grouped co-occurring TCRs with DBSCAN, adding TCRdist sequence similarity when clustering within HLA-allele-positive subsets. Repertoires with fewer than 30,000 or more than 120,000 public chains were left out of co-occurrence clustering, as were a handful of repertoires with anomalous nucleotide sharing. TCRdb holds this immuneACCESS table with in-frame rearrangements only. Some clones are missing; in checked studies, unresolved V genes explain under half, and the rest has no known cause. V and J calls and clone size are those listed in that table; D and trimming were worked out from the DNA. This sample has a few hundred thousand clones in its table, and 70% to 85% of those were observed once. The top ten constitute about 0.58% of the sample.

Via the germline V gene (reference sequence), CDR1 is SEHNR and CDR2 FQNEAQ. Ends trimmed: V by 4 bases, J by 7 bases; bases unmatched to a gene: 4. Measured from the cysteine to the phenylalanine, the CDR3 is 13 residues long. Solely the CDR3 DNA is kept, with 39 bases framed from the first base. This entry belongs to a study of cytomegalovirus exposure and HLA in healthy donors (dated 2017 in TCRdb). At the level of the whole study: An earlier analysis of fewer than 750 of the donors reported about 300 Gb of sequence data and 95 million to 140 million unique TCR beta sequences obtained from approximately 180 million T cells. Roughly 310 gigabases of sequencing data and approximately 84 million unique TCR sequences were included in an early release covering around 600 HLA-typed donors. Among the roughly 400 genotyped donors, approximately 82% belonged to the genetic ancestry cluster associated with self-reported Caucasian donors. The study aimed to test whether cataloging public T cell receptors could reveal signatures of past pathogen exposure. The study used immunosequencing to profile the T cell repertoires of approximately 690 subjects and linked those repertoires to cytomegalovirus serostatus. A separate validation cohort of about 110 different subjects was used in addition to the 666-subject first cohort. To predict cytomegalovirus infection status, the study combined high-throughput TCR immunosequencing, statistical association of individual TCRs with disease status, and machine learning. In a later analysis, previously published TCR beta repertoires from about 640 donors were re-analyzed and high-resolution HLA genotyping was added so that TCR occurrence patterns could be studied. Rather than drawing on any new phenotypic data, the later analysis identified candidate immune exposures from TCR beta sequences and the way those sequences occurred across donors. An earlier analysis of 587 of the donors used high-throughput TCR beta sequencing to judge whether each TCR beta V gene segment behaved as functional or pseudogenic. Donor age, sex, ethnicity and CMV serostatus were compiled together with the repertoire data. In a later genetic analysis, genome-wide SNP genotypes for about three fifths of the roughly 670 donors were used, and that subset was treated as a discovery cohort. Every repertoire in the discovery cohort had been generated on one and the same sequencing platform. HLA typing included class I and class II loci at four-digit resolution. The number of typed donors differed by locus: about 620-640 for A, B, C, DRB1 and DQB1; approximately 520 for DQA1; over 600 for DPA1; and 450 to 480 for DPB1. Four to six DR-DQ haplotypes were handled as single units for association and clustering, since linkage in the cohort was strong. Among about 400 genotyped donors of the cohort, an average of about 220,000 unique TCR beta nucleotide sequences was sequenced per donor, of which 15% to 20% were non-productive.

Summary of the overall study and its limitations: Most TCR sequences were seen in very few donors, while some public TCRs were found in many individuals. Correlated functional status among segregating V segments might be attributable to linkage disequilibrium, but an unknown experimental factor could not be ruled out. Cytomegalovirus status was reported to be diagnosed by the classifier with high specificity and sensitivity in both the original and validation cohorts. A later analysis found that HLA-associated TCR beta chains were more clonally expanded and had lower generation probabilities than equally common non-associated chains. Broadly in line with IMGT annotations, most TCR beta V segments showed up in productive rearrangements about 90% or about 30% of the time in an earlier analysis of approximately 600 of the donors. CMV serostatus was the only immune exposure information available for the cohort. HLA typing was unavailable for some donors at each locus, so association tests used only the typed subset. The authors suggested that the approach could potentially be extended to other disease states and immunological phenotypes. A further reported finding was that TCR beta sequences accurately predicted the HLA-A and HLA-B alleles for most subjects in the first cohort. According to a later analysis, most CMV-associated TCR beta chains appeared to be HLA-restricted, and the HLA associations seemed to be driven largely by CMV exposure. Seventeen rarely observed V segments, including chromosome 9 orphons, were excluded from the earlier analysis of almost 600 of the donors because counts were too low. A few of the identified cytomegalovirus-associated TCR beta chains were confirmed in vitro to be specific for cytomegalovirus antigens. Assigning TCR associations to individual alleles was difficult when HLA alleles, especially DR and DQ, strongly co-occurred. The sequencing pipeline was judged likely to have produced a cluster of highly shared sequence variants as a technical artifact. Compared with the roughly 670-donor mean, donors in an Asian-associated ancestry cluster had fewer N-insertions in productive TCRs, according to a later genetic analysis. An association between a missense DCLRE1C variant and V-gene and J-gene trimming of TCR beta chains was found in a later genetic analysis and replicated in an independent cohort. According to a later analysis, TCR association rates differed among HLA loci, with DRB1 alleles showing the most associated TCRs and HLA-C alleles showing the fewest. In a later analysis, some 17,000 TCR beta sequences were associated with specific HLA alleles at a false discovery rate of 0.05. Presence/absence analyses assumed roughly uniform sequencing depth across donors, an assumption that may not hold. The cohort was sequenced for TCR beta chains only, and without alpha or paired-chain data the features that could be detected were limited. Some IMGT-functional V segments, including TRBV6-2 and TRBV6-3, could not be told apart with the 87-base-pair reads, so those segments were excluded. A total of 164 TCR beta chains were listed by the study as associated with cytomegalovirus. According to a later analysis, parvovirus B19, influenza, CMV and Epstein-Barr virus appeared linked to several top co-occurrence clusters.

This clonotype was obtained from a woman between 40 and 50 years old in good health and CMV-seronegative. Here the chain combines TRBV7-9 and TRBJ2-4, with 7 bases aligning to TRBD1. The sequenced sample was PBMCs. The sequenced DNA: TGTGCCAGCAGCTCCGGACAGGCCAACATTCAGTACTTC. It codes for CASSSGQANIQYF. Here the CDR3 is joined to the reference TRBV7-9 and TRBJ2-4 genes, and the full variable domain is: DTGVSQNPRHKITKRGQNVTFRCDPISEHNRLYWYRQTLGQGPEFLTYFQNEAQLEKSRLLSDRFSAERPKGSFSTLEIQRTEQGDSAMYLCASSSGQANIQYFGAGTRLSVL.